Shown below are 20 T cell receptor beta chains from a single sample sequenced in a study of T cells in Graves' hyperthyroidism and ophthalmopathy. TCR beta CDR3 regions were amplified from RNA. Researchers ran a first-round RT-PCR on the TCR CDR3 using the HTBI primer set. TCRdb re-derived calls from the multiplex PCR reads in MiXCR, one entry per CDR3 protein. The sample includes 350,000 to 450,000 distinct CDR3 sequences, about 14% seen only once; the top ten take approximately 11%. The sample was blood. The receptor set was obtained from an older woman with Graves' hyperthyroidism.

This clonotype was seen more than once but under ten times. J is TRBJ1-2 and V is TRBV30; D uncertain. Trimming took 8 bases from V and 1 from J, leaving 14 bases between them. Germline values: CDR1 GTSNPN, CDR2 SVGIG (reference sequence). The CDR3 length is 13 residues. Here the CDR3 DNA reads TGTGCCCGAAAGGGCCAAGATAACTATGGCTACACCTTC. The encoded protein is CARKGQDNYGYTF. Filled out from reference TRBV30 and TRBJ1-2, the complete variable domain reads SQTIHQWPATLVQPVGSPLSLECTVEGTSNPNLYWYRQAAGRGLQLLFYSVGIGQISSEVPQNLSASRPQDRQFILSSKKLLLSDSGFYLCARKGQDNYGYTFGSGTRLTVV.

In its sample, this clonotype was seen many times. The chain recombines TRBV28 with TRBJ2-7, with TRBD1 matching over 9 bases. Unmatched junction bases numbered 7, after V lost 8 bases and J lost 2 bases. Germline assignment: CDR1 MDHEN and CDR2 SYDVKM. The CDR3 length is 14 residues. In DNA, the CDR3 is TGTGCCAGCGCGACTGGACAGGGGCCCTACGAGCAGTACTTC. Protein product: CASATGQGPYEQYF.

This clonotype was seen many times. The V and J genes are TRBV5-1 and TRBJ2-4; weak D call: TRBD2 (6 bases). This CDR3 has 14 residues. The germline gives CDR1 SGHRS, CDR2 YFSETQ. The ends were cut back, 0 bases at V and 12 bases at J, with 16 bases in the middle. The CDR3 region has the DNA TGCGCCAGCAGCTTGGCCTACTGGGGGGATTATCAGTACTTC. Its protein is CASSLAYWGDYQYF.

This clonotype has at least ten counts. CDR3 nucleotide sequence: TGTGCCAGCAGTTTACAGGGGGAGGTGTGGACAGATACGCAGTATTTT. As protein: CASSLQGEVWTDTQYF. This chain connects TRBV12-3 or TRBV12-4 to TRBJ2-3; the D gene is possibly TRBD1 (7 bases). Trimming stripped 2 bases from V and 3 bases from J, with 15 bases between. This CDR3 has 16 residues.

This clonotype was seen many times. The V and J genes are TRBV3-1 and TRBJ2-7; 11 nucleotides align to TRBD2. The ends lost 4 bases at V and 5 bases at J; junction bases unmatched: 4. The CDR3 is made up of 14 amino acids. Germline CDR1 LGHDT, CDR2 YNNKEL (reference sequence). CDR3 sequence: CASSLSGRGHEQYF. The CDR3 nucleotides are TGTGCCAGCAGCCTTAGCGGGAGGGGCCACGAGCAGTACTTC.

This clonotype was seen ten or more times. The chain carries TRBV30 and TRBJ2-7, with TRBD2 as a possible D gene (6 bases). The CDR3 contains 15 residues. The germline CDR1 and CDR2 sequences are GTSNPN and SVGIG (reference sequence). The V and J ends lost 1 base and 4 bases respectively, with 17 bases between them. CDR3 in amino acids: CAWSETTSLTYEQYF. CDR3 coding DNA: TGTGCCTGGAGTGAAACGACTAGTCTGACGTACGAGCAGTACTTC.

The V gene is TRBV7-2, the J gene TRBJ2-1; 9 nucleotides align to TRBD2. With 5 bases clipped from V and 0 bases from J, the junction kept 8 bases outside the gene matches. The V gene's germline CDR1 is SGHTA and CDR2 FQGNSA. This CDR3 spans 17 amino acids. CDR3 coding DNA: TGTGCCAGCAGCCCGGGACTAGCTATGAGCTCCTACAATGAGCAGTTCTTC. Translating gives CASSPGLAMSSYNEQFF.

This clonotype was seen many times. The chain recombines TRBV12-3 or TRBV12-4 with TRBJ1-2; possible D gene TRBD1, 6 bases. Trimming stripped 6 bases from V and 6 bases from J, with 17 bases between. This CDR3 is built from 14 residues. The CDR3 DNA follows: TGTGCCAGCAGAATTCTTGGGACATCCGATGGCTACACCTTC. This translates into CASRILGTSDGYTF.

This clonotype came up many times. The chain combines TRBV19 with TRBJ1-6; a possible D gene is TRBD1 (6 bases). CDR1 is LNHDA, CDR2 SQIVND, per germline (reference sequence). The V end lost 4 bases, the J end lost 2 bases, and 6 bases lay between the germline ends. The CDR3 is 14 residues long. The CDR3 protein is CASSRQAYNSPLHF. CDR3 nucleotides: TGTGCCAGTAGTAGACAGGCCTATAATTCACCCCTCCACTTT. Supplemented by reference TRBV19 and TRBJ1-6, the full variable domain reads DGGITQSPKYLFRKEGQNVTLSCEQNLNHDAMYWYRQDPGQGLRLIYYSQIVNDFQKGDIAEGYSVSREKKESFPLTVTSAQKNPTAFYLCASSRQAYNSPLHFGNGTRLTVT.

V gene TRBV19 combines with J gene TRBJ2-1, with 7 bases matching TRBD2. Germline V gives CDR1 LNHDA, CDR2 SQIVND (reference sequence). CDR3 size: 15 residues. V lost 3 bases to trimming and J lost 7 bases; unmatched junction nucleotides: 9. The CDR3 DNA follows: TGTGCCAGTAGTATCTGGCTAGCGGAGGGGAATGAGCAGTTCTTC. Translating it yields CASSIWLAEGNEQFF.

This clonotype was detected many times. V is TRBV11-3 and J is TRBJ2-7, with 11 bases matching TRBD1. The J segment lost 6 bases and the V segment lost 1 base, leaving 2 bases of the junction unmatched. Germline CDR1 reads SGHNT; CDR2 reads YENEEA. This CDR3 contains 14 residues. CDR3 nucleotide sequence: TGTGCCAGCAGCTTAGGGACAGGGGGCTCCGAGCAGTACTTC. This sequence encodes CASSLGTGGSEQYF.

In this sample, this clonotype turned up many times. The J gene is TRBJ1-1, the V gene TRBV12-3 or TRBV12-4; D is undetermined. The germline V and J ends were trimmed by 2 bases and 8 bases, with 12 bases remaining between them. This CDR3 has 13 amino acids. The CDR3 spells CASSLWVTGEAFF. DNA of the CDR3: TGTGCCAGCAGTTTATGGGTAACCGGAGAAGCTTTCTTT.

The V gene is TRBV11-2, the J gene TRBJ2-4, with 8 bases identical to TRBD1. Germline V lookup: CDR1 SGHAT, CDR2 FQNNGV. The V and J ends lost 4 bases and 11 bases, in that order; junction bases with no gene match: 13. CDR3 length: 15 amino acids. DNA for the CDR3: TGTGCCAGCAGCTCCCCACGGACAGGGACTCGGTTTCAGTACTTC. Its protein product is CASSSPRTGTRFQYF.

The sample holds many counts of this clonotype. V gene TRBV5-1 combines with J gene TRBJ2-5; 15 nucleotides align to TRBD2. CDR1 is SGHRS, CDR2 YFSETQ, per germline. J was trimmed by 1 base and V by 4 bases; bases with no gene match: 5. This CDR3 spans 17 amino acids. Written as DNA, the CDR3 is TGCGCCAGCAGCATAGGACTAGCGGGAGGGCTCCAAGAGACCCAGTACTTC. Translated, it gives CASSIGLAGGLQETQYF.

This clonotype came up a few times. The chain has TRBV29-1 and TRBJ2-7; TRBD1 aligns across 10 bases. The CDR3 covers 13 residues. The germline gives CDR1 SQVTM, CDR2 ANQGSEA. The V segment lost 4 bases and the J segment 5 bases; nucleotides outside the gene matches: 5. CDR3 region: CSVAGQGLDEQYF. CDR3 DNA sequence: TGCAGCGTTGCGGGACAGGGGCTCGACGAGCAGTACTTC.

Notes on this clonotype: A clone one base away is much larger, so this may be a read error. The rearrangement uses TRBV19 and TRBJ2-5; D gene uncertain. Germline assignment: CDR1 LNHDA and CDR2 SQIVND (reference sequence). CDR3 length: 15 residues. CDR3 in amino acids: CASSIGRAVQEAQYF. In DNA form, the CDR3 reads TGTGCCAGTAGTATAGGTCGGGCGGTACAAGAGGCCCAGTACTTC.

The chain has TRBV7-8 and TRBJ2-2; weak D call: TRBD2 (6 bases). Trimming stripped 5 bases from V and 0 bases from J, with 13 bases between. Germline V gives CDR1 SGHVS, CDR2 FQNEAQ. This CDR3 comprises 16 residues. The CDR3 sequence: CASSRKRVANTGELFF. For the CDR3, the DNA is TGTGCCAGCAGCCGGAAGCGGGTCGCGAACACCGGGGAGCTGTTTTTT.

This clonotype appeared many times. The chain has TRBV7-9 and TRBJ2-7; D is uncertain. The V gene's germline CDR1 is SEHNR and CDR2 FQNEAQ (reference sequence). Trimming pared 1 base from V and 0 bases from J, leaving 19 bases between. The CDR3 has 18 amino acids. CDR3 DNA: TGTGCCAGCAGCTTAGGGCCAAACTCCTCGCCAAGCTCCTACGAGCAGTACTTC. Residues: CASSLGPNSSPSSYEQYF. Full variable domain (rest looked up from reference TRBV7-9 and TRBJ2-7): DTGVSQNPRHKITKRGQNVTFRCDPISEHNRLYWYRQTLGQGPEFLTYFQNEAQLEKSRLLSDRFSAERPKGSFSTLEIQRTEQGDSAMYLCASSLGPNSSPSSYEQYFGPGTRLTVT.

This clonotype has just a few counts. The V gene is TRBV9, the J gene TRBJ2-2, with D unresolved. Germline assignment: CDR1 SGDLS and CDR2 YYNGEE. The CDR3 spans 13 residues. V gave up 0 bases and J gave up 4 bases, with 4 bases separating them. In DNA, the CDR3 is TGTGCCAGCAGCGTAGATAGCACCGGGGAGCTGTTTTTT. Its translation: CASSVDSTGELFF. Supplemented by reference TRBV9 and TRBJ2-2, the full variable domain reads DSGVTQTPKHLITATGQRVTLRCSPRSGDLSVYWYQQSLDQGLQFLIQYYNGEERAKGNILERFSAQQFPDLHSELNLSSLELGDSALYFCASSVDSTGELFFGEGSRLTVL.

This clonotype appeared a few times. The chain combines TRBV9 with TRBJ2-7; tentative D call: TRBD1 (5 bases). The CDR3 is made up of 15 amino acids. CDR1 and CDR2 (germline): SGDLS, YYNGEE. Trimming removed 0 bases at V and 3 bases at J, with 13 bases between. The CDR3 nucleotides read TGTGCCAGCAGCGTAGGGCCAGGGAAGGGCTACGAGCAGTACTTC. It codes for CASSVGPGKGYEQYF.